This TCR beta chain was profiled in a study of vaccination and CD4 T cells after COVID-19 (dated by TCRdb to between 2021 and 2023). Regarding the complete study: The convalescent cohort included six males and four females, with two Hispanic individuals, seven Caucasians, two Asians and one multiracial person. An earlier paper using these donors assessed, at the TCR clonotype level, memory CD4+ T cell crossreactivity between SARS-CoV-2 and common cold coronavirus spike proteins. Two doses of either the Pfizer-BioNTech BNT162b2 vaccine (n=8) or the Moderna mRNA-1273 vaccine (n=2) were administered to participants. Post-COVID blood samples were collected from convalescent patients a median of roughly 100 days after diagnosis, with a range of roughly 30 to 161 days. The time from the second vaccine dose to post-vaccine blood sampling had a median of 72 days and ranged from roughly 13 to 241 days. Control cultures received a CEFX viral epitope pool as the positive control, an HIV-1 Nef peptide pool as the negative control, or no peptide. The cultures were stimulated with overlapping spike peptide pools from SARS-CoV-2 and from the common cold coronaviruses HCoV-NL63, HCoV-OC43 and HCoV-229E. The spike-specific CD4+ TCR repertoire was compared before and after mRNA vaccination in under 11 COVID-19 convalescent patients and a handful of infection-naive healthy vaccine recipients.

Here is what the overall study found, with its caveats: The median count of SARS-CoV-2-reactive clonotypes went up from under 25 after infection to 30 to 40 after vaccination, although the change was not significant. Among convalescent patients, a median about 86% of the SARS-CoV-2-reactive clones seen after vaccination appeared only after vaccination, which suggests priming specific to the vaccine. Only a relatively small number of convalescent patients were included in the study, and early timepoints following natural infection were not analyzed. Of the vaccine-specific clones in convalescent patients, 304 of 307, or nearly all, reacted only to SARS-CoV-2 spike and did not cross-react with common cold coronaviruses.

The treatment or condition tag for this specimen amounts to: approximately 11-day PBMC culture with coronavirus spike peptide pools or control peptides (ViraFEST assay). CD4+ T cells from unexposed donors were collected before the COVID-19 pandemic (2011-2018). The ViraFEST assay was used in the study, in which antigen-specific T cells were expanded with peptide pools and expanded clonotypes were subsequently identified by TCR sequencing. Each well held two million PBMCs cultured with roughly 10 ug/ml peptide pools in IMDM containing 5% human AB serum and roughly 10 IU/ml IL-2. Half of the culture medium was replaced with fresh IL-2-containing medium on days 3 and 7. CD4+ T cells were isolated after approximately ten days of culture through negative selection using the EasySep CD4+ T cell isolation kit. As cell numbers permitted, CD4+ T cells from unexposed donors were tested for reactivity to SARS-CoV-2 S and N and to four common cold coronavirus spike pools. Ficoll-Paque Plus gradient centrifugation was used to isolate PBMCs from whole blood, and the isolated PBMCs were then either used fresh or cryopreserved at -140C. Culture conditions were generally each tested in triplicate wells. The leukapheresis product used for the unexposed donors was purchased from a commercial source.

This clonotype was observed a few times. No cognate antigen has been identified for it. Base qualities are missing; no much larger clone stands one base away. Taken from cysteine to phenylalanine, the CDR3 has 15 residues. Only the CDR3 DNA stays, 45 bases, in frame from base 1. As encoded in the germline V gene (reference sequence), CDR1 is LNHDA while CDR2 is SQIVND. V and J lose 3 bases and 6 bases, and a span of 15 bases separates them. The library came from PCR. At the Johns Hopkins FTIC core, DNA from the cultured CD4+ T cells underwent TCR sequencing with the Oncomine TCR Beta short-read assay. Genomic DNA was extracted from the cultured CD4+ T cells with the QIAamp micro DNA kit. Oncomine TCR Beta libraries made from cultured CD4+ T cells were pooled using unique dual indexes and sequenced on an Illumina iSeq 100. Turning to the authors' computational methods: Non-productive sequences were removed, and CDR3s not starting with C, not ending with F or W, or shorter than 7 amino acids were discarded. The MANAFEST web application identified antigen-specific clonotypes by comparing peptide-stimulated wells against reference wells and other culture wells. To be called positive, a clone needed an FDR below 0.05, an odds ratio above 5, and a productive frequency above 0.1% in at least two of three replicate wells. Cross-reactive clonotypes were defined as significantly expanded in both SARS-CoV-2 spike wells and at least one common cold coronavirus spike condition. Levenshtein distances (stringdist) and unrooted phylogenetic trees (ape) in R version 3.6.1 were used to assess CDR3 homology. Using fastp trimming at Q25 and MiXCR clonotype assembly, TCRdb reanalyzed the public sequencing data and kept in-frame beta chains. Rows are unified per CDR3 protein, each entry keeping the most common DNA and genes. Clone size and V and J calls follow TCRdb, not the original study. This sample gives several thousand distinct CDR3 sequences in total; about 37% of them show up just once. 21% of the sample lies in the top ten.

The chain links TRBV19 with TRBJ1-5; the D region possibly corresponds to TRBD1 (6 bases align). The sample consisted of CD4+ T cells from blood, cultured in vitro. The sequence derives from a human donor in good health. For the CDR3, the sequence is CASSIKGRGTQPQHF. The nucleotide sequence is given as TGTGCCAGTAGTATCAAAGGCAGGGGTACTCAGCCCCAGCATTTT.